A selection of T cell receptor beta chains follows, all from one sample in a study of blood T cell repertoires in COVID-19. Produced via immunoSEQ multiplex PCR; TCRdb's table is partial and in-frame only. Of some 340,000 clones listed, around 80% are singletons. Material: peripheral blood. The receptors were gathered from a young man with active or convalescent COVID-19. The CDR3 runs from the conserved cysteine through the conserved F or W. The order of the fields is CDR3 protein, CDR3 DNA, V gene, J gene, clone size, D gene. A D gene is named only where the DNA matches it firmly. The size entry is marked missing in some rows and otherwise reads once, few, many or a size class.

CDR3 protein: CATSLPGQGNNEQFF; CDR3 DNA: TGTGCCACCAGCCTCCCGGGACAGGGAAACAATGAGCAGTTCTTC; V gene: TRBV24-1; J gene: TRBJ2-1; clone size: .; D gene: TRBD1
CDR3 protein: CASSLARAGAYEQYF; CDR3 DNA: TGTGCCAGCAGCTTAGCTCGGGCAGGGGCCTACGAGCAGTACTTC; V gene: TRBV7-6; J gene: TRBJ2-7; clone size: .; D gene: .
CDR3 protein: CASSHPFDRGRWTDTQYF; CDR3 DNA: TGCGCCAGCAGTCATCCGTTTGACAGGGGACGATGGACAGATACGCAGTATTTT; V gene: TRBV23-1; J gene: TRBJ2-3; clone size: .; D gene: TRBD1
CDR3 protein: CSVRQGYTNTEAFF; CDR3 DNA: TGCAGCGTGAGACAGGGGTACACCAACACTGAAGCTTTCTTT; V gene: TRBV29-1; J gene: TRBJ1-1; clone size: .; D gene: TRBD1
CDR3 protein: CASSVGGVDTGELFF; CDR3 DNA: TGTGCCAGCAGCGTCGGAGGGGTCGACACCGGGGAGCTGTTTTTT; V gene: TRBV9; J gene: TRBJ2-2; clone size: once; D gene: .
CDR3 protein: CASSQGAEKLFF; CDR3 DNA: TGTGCCAGCAGCCAAGGGGCAGAAAAACTGTTTTTT; V gene: TRBV3-1/TRBV3-2; J gene: TRBJ1-4; clone size: .; D gene: .
CDR3 protein: CAASAVLGAAETQYF; CDR3 DNA: TGTGCCGCCAGCGCGGTATTAGGCGCGGCGGAGACCCAGTACTTC; V gene: TRBV19; J gene: TRBJ2-5; clone size: once; D gene: .
CDR3 protein: CAYRGGVLTDTQYF; CDR3 DNA: TGTGCCTATCGAGGGGGGGTTCTGACAGATACGCAGTATTTT; V gene: TRBV30; J gene: TRBJ2-3; clone size: few; D gene: .
CDR3 protein: CASSLGVASSYEQYF; CDR3 DNA: TGTGCCAGCAGCTTAGGTGTAGCGAGCTCCTACGAGCAGTACTTC; V gene: TRBV7-9; J gene: TRBJ2-7; clone size: .; D gene: .
CDR3 protein: CASSSHVGGFNSDEQFF; CDR3 DNA: TGTGCCAGCAGCTCGCACGTGGGAGGGTTTAATAGCGATGAGCAGTTCTTC; V gene: TRBV7-6; J gene: TRBJ2-1; clone size: .; D gene: TRBD2
CDR3 protein: CASSGGARQGLGSRAFF; CDR3 DNA: TGTGCCAGTAGCGGAGGCGCCCGGCAGGGGCTCGGGTCTAGGGCTTTCTTT; V gene: TRBV19; J gene: TRBJ1-1; clone size: few; D gene: .
CDR3 protein: CASRQPRAGANEQFF; CDR3 DNA: TGTGCCAGCAGACAACCAAGGGCGGGGGCCAATGAGCAGTTCTTC; V gene: TRBV7-2; J gene: TRBJ2-1; clone size: .; D gene: .
CDR3 protein: CASSLTSLSQGASGNTIYF; CDR3 DNA: TGTGCCAGCTCACTCACATCCCTTAGCCAGGGGGCCTCTGGAAACACCATATATTTT; V gene: TRBV18; J gene: TRBJ1-3; clone size: .; D gene: TRBD1
CDR3 protein: CASRTTVRDTYNSPLHF; CDR3 DNA: TGTGCCAGCAGAACGACCGTCCGGGACACTTATAATTCACCCCTCCACTTT; V gene: TRBV2; J gene: TRBJ1-6; clone size: .; D gene: .
CDR3 protein: CASSPSQGSTEAFF; CDR3 DNA: TGTGCCAGCTCACCATCACAGGGAAGCACTGAAGCTTTCTTT; V gene: TRBV18; J gene: TRBJ1-1; clone size: few; D gene: .
CDR3 protein: CASSQELGQLYGYTF; CDR3 DNA: TGCGCCAGCAGCCAAGAGCTAGGACAGCTTTATGGCTACACCTTC; V gene: TRBV4-3; J gene: TRBJ1-2; clone size: .; D gene: .
CDR3 protein: CVSSFGLGGSTEAFF; CDR3 DNA: TGTGTCAGCAGTTTCGGTCTCGGCGGTTCCACTGAAGCTTTCTTT; V gene: TRBV27; J gene: TRBJ1-1; clone size: .; D gene: .
CDR3 protein: CASSPSGGASYNEQFF; CDR3 DNA: TGTGCCAGCAGCCCATCCGGGGGGGCATCCTACAATGAGCAGTTCTTC; V gene: TRBV7-3; J gene: TRBJ2-1; clone size: .; D gene: TRBD2
CDR3 protein: CASSPNPGQLYGYTF; CDR3 DNA: TGTGCCAGCAGTCCAAACCCGGGACAGCTCTATGGCTACACCTTC; V gene: TRBV6-5; J gene: TRBJ1-2; clone size: once; D gene: TRBD1
CDR3 protein: CASRQGPAFF; CDR3 DNA: TGTGCCAGCAGACAGGGTCCGGCTTTCTTT; V gene: TRBV28; J gene: TRBJ1-1; clone size: .; D gene: .
CDR3 protein: CASRNSYNEQFF; CDR3 DNA: TGTGCCAGCCGAAACTCTTACAATGAGCAGTTCTTC; V gene: TRBV5-4; J gene: TRBJ2-1; clone size: .; D gene: .
CDR3 protein: CASSPRGGPGNTIYF; CDR3 DNA: TGTGCCAGCTCACCACGCGGGGGACCTGGAAACACCATATATTTT; V gene: TRBV18; J gene: TRBJ1-3; clone size: .; D gene: .
CDR3 protein: CAISEHSGEGYTF; CDR3 DNA: TGTGCCATCAGTGAGCATTCGGGGGAAGGCTACACCTTC; V gene: TRBV10-3; J gene: TRBJ1-2; clone size: .; D gene: .
CDR3 protein: CATSDPREWGYTF; CDR3 DNA: TGTGCCACCAGTGATCCGAGGGAATGGGGCTACACCTTC; V gene: TRBV24-1; J gene: TRBJ1-2; clone size: .; D gene: .
CDR3 protein: CASSFSGIGESTEAFF; CDR3 DNA: TGCGCCAGCAGCTTCAGTGGGATTGGGGAGAGCACTGAAGCTTTCTTT; V gene: TRBV5-1; J gene: TRBJ1-1; clone size: .; D gene: .
CDR3 protein: CASSTGQGVGGNQPQHF; CDR3 DNA: TGTGCCAGTAGCACAGGACAGGGTGTGGGGGGCAATCAGCCCCAGCATTTT; V gene: TRBV19; J gene: TRBJ1-5; clone size: .; D gene: TRBD1
CDR3 protein: CASSSGSGRRSWTGELFF; CDR3 DNA: TGTGCCAGCAGTTCCGGTAGCGGGAGGAGGTCGTGGACCGGGGAGCTGTTTTTT; V gene: TRBV28; J gene: TRBJ2-2; clone size: .; D gene: TRBD2
CDR3 protein: CASSQMAAQETQYF; CDR3 DNA: TGTGCCAGCAGCCAAATGGCGGCCCAAGAGACCCAGTACTTC; V gene: TRBV3-1/TRBV3-2; J gene: TRBJ2-5; clone size: .; D gene: .
CDR3 protein: CASSQRQGGTDTQYF; CDR3 DNA: TGTGCCAGCAGCCAAAGACAGGGCGGCACAGATACGCAGTATTTT; V gene: TRBV5-4; J gene: TRBJ2-3; clone size: once; D gene: TRBD1
CDR3 protein: CASSLGGRGTRDTIYF; CDR3 DNA: TGTGCCAGCAGCTTAGGGGGGAGGGGGACGAGGGACACCATATATTTT; V gene: TRBV7-8; J gene: TRBJ1-3; clone size: medium-sized; D gene: .
CDR3 protein: CASPGQYGDTIYF; CDR3 DNA: TGTGCCAGCCCGGGACAGTATGGTGACACCATATATTTT; V gene: TRBV19; J gene: TRBJ1-3; clone size: .; D gene: TRBD1
CDR3 protein: CASSLERLAGGLTNEQFF; CDR3 DNA: TGTGCCAGCAGCTTAGAGCGGCTAGCGGGAGGACTAACCAATGAGCAGTTCTTC; V gene: TRBV7-2; J gene: TRBJ2-1; clone size: .; D gene: TRBD2
CDR3 protein: CASRGTSGGTDTQYF; CDR3 DNA: TGTGCCAGCAGGGGGACTAGCGGGGGGACAGATACGCAGTATTTT; V gene: TRBV2; J gene: TRBJ2-3; clone size: .; D gene: TRBD2
CDR3 protein: CASSSVETQYF; CDR3 DNA: TGTGCCAGCAGTTCCGTAGAGACCCAGTACTTC; V gene: TRBV27; J gene: TRBJ2-5; clone size: .; D gene: .
CDR3 protein: CASSSEGGNSPLHF; CDR3 DNA: TGCGCCAGCAGCTCAGAGGGCGGAAATTCACCCCTCCACTTT; V gene: TRBV5-1; J gene: TRBJ1-6; clone size: .; D gene: .
CDR3 protein: CASSRSGTPSTQYF; CDR3 DNA: TGCGCCAGCAGCCGTTCCGGGACTCCCTCTACGCAGTATTTT; V gene: TRBV5-1; J gene: TRBJ2-3; clone size: .; D gene: .
CDR3 protein: CASSFRDRDPYEQYF; CDR3 DNA: TGTGCCAGCAGCTTCAGGGACAGGGACCCCTACGAGCAGTACTTC; V gene: TRBV7-9; J gene: TRBJ2-7; clone size: once; D gene: TRBD1
CDR3 protein: CASSVIGGDTIYF; CDR3 DNA: TGTGCCAGTAGTGTTATCGGCGGGGACACCATATATTTT; V gene: TRBV19; J gene: TRBJ1-3; clone size: .; D gene: .
CDR3 protein: CASSLAGGERYGYTF; CDR3 DNA: TGTGCCAGCAGCTTGGCCGGAGGGGAAAGGTATGGCTACACCTTC; V gene: TRBV5-4; J gene: TRBJ1-2; clone size: .; D gene: .
CDR3 protein: CASSIGQGRYTDTQYF; CDR3 DNA: TGTGCCAGTAGTATCGGACAGGGGCGCTACACAGATACGCAGTATTTT; V gene: TRBV19; J gene: TRBJ2-3; clone size: .; D gene: TRBD1
CDR3 protein: CASSSGGRTEAFF; CDR3 DNA: TGTGCCAGCAGCTCAGGCGGGAGGACTGAAGCTTTCTTT; V gene: TRBV7-6; J gene: TRBJ1-1; clone size: once; D gene: .
CDR3 protein: CSVEGFPSDEQFF; CDR3 DNA: TGCAGCGTTGAGGGCTTTCCCTCTGATGAGCAGTTCTTC; V gene: TRBV29-1; J gene: TRBJ2-1; clone size: .; D gene: .
CDR3 protein: CASSTSGTVYNEQFF; CDR3 DNA: TGTGCCAGCAGCACCTCCGGGACAGTATACAATGAGCAGTTCTTC; V gene: TRBV7-8; J gene: TRBJ2-1; clone size: .; D gene: TRBD1
CDR3 protein: CASSGWTVREQFF; CDR3 DNA: TGTGCCAGCAGTGGGTGGACAGTTAGGGAGCAGTTCTTC; V gene: TRBV2; J gene: TRBJ2-1; clone size: .; D gene: .
CDR3 protein: CASSLGRLAGVGGELFF; CDR3 DNA: TGTGCCAGCAGCTTAGGCAGACTAGCGGGAGTCGGCGGGGAGCTGTTTTTT; V gene: TRBV11-2; J gene: TRBJ2-2; clone size: .; D gene: TRBD2
CDR3 protein: CASSVEPRGTGELFF; CDR3 DNA: TGTGCCAGCAGCGTAGAACCCCGCGGCACCGGGGAGCTGTTTTTT; V gene: TRBV9; J gene: TRBJ2-2; clone size: once; D gene: .
CDR3 protein: CASTVAGPLSDDEQFF; CDR3 DNA: TGTGCCAGCACCGTAGCGGGCCCTCTCTCGGACGATGAGCAGTTCTTC; V gene: TRBV6-6; J gene: TRBJ2-1; clone size: .; D gene: TRBD2
CDR3 protein: CASSIYRGEETQYF; CDR3 DNA: TGTGCCAGTAGTATTTACAGGGGAGAAGAGACCCAGTACTTC; V gene: TRBV19; J gene: TRBJ2-5; clone size: .; D gene: TRBD1
CDR3 protein: CASSLGYRGHTEAFF; CDR3 DNA: TGTGCCAGCAGTCTCGGTTACAGGGGGCACACTGAAGCTTTCTTT; V gene: TRBV27; J gene: TRBJ1-1; clone size: .; D gene: TRBD1
CDR3 protein: CASSLGTSGSSYNEQFF; CDR3 DNA: TGTGCCAGCAGCTTGGGGACTAGCGGGTCCTCCTACAATGAGCAGTTCTTC; V gene: TRBV5-4; J gene: TRBJ2-1; clone size: .; D gene: TRBD2
CDR3 protein: CASRSAGDAHEQYF; CDR3 DNA: TGTGCCAGCAGATCCGCGGGCGACGCCCACGAGCAGTACTTC; V gene: TRBV28; J gene: TRBJ2-7; clone size: once; D gene: .
CDR3 protein: CAWSDRGGYTF; CDR3 DNA: TGTGCCTGGAGTGACAGGGGCGGCTACACCTTC; V gene: TRBV30; J gene: TRBJ1-2; clone size: .; D gene: TRBD1
CDR3 protein: CASSLSLPTDTQYF; CDR3 DNA: TGTGCCAGCAGCTTAAGTCTCCCCACAGATACGCAGTATTTT; V gene: TRBV7-3; J gene: TRBJ2-3; clone size: .; D gene: .
CDR3 protein: CASSASRGAYNEQFF; CDR3 DNA: TGTGCCAGCAGCGCCTCGCGGGGTGCCTACAATGAGCAGTTCTTC; V gene: TRBV11-2; J gene: TRBJ2-1; clone size: .; D gene: .
CDR3 protein: CASTIVRGELFF; CDR3 DNA: TGTGCCAGCACTATCGTACGCGGGGAGCTGTTTTTT; V gene: TRBV12-3/TRBV12-4; J gene: TRBJ2-2; clone size: few; D gene: .
CDR3 protein: CASSPPCHKNQPQHF; CDR3 DNA: TGTGCCAGCAGCCCACCGTGCCACAAAAATCAGCCCCAGCATTTT; V gene: TRBV5-6; J gene: TRBJ1-5; clone size: .; D gene: .
CDR3 protein: CAISGSRGEGGYTF; CDR3 DNA: TGTGCCATCAGTGGTTCGCGGGGGGAGGGTGGCTACACCTTC; V gene: TRBV10-3; J gene: TRBJ1-2; clone size: .; D gene: .
CDR3 protein: CASSTKPGKNIQYF; CDR3 DNA: TGTGCCAGTAGTACCAAGCCTGGCAAAAACATTCAGTACTTC; V gene: TRBV19; J gene: TRBJ2-4; clone size: .; D gene: .